Listed here are 14 T cell receptor beta chains from one sample, sequenced in a study of blood T cell repertoires in COVID-19. Produced via immunoSEQ multiplex PCR; TCRdb's table is partial and in-frame only. The sample consists of about 220,000 clones, 80% to 85% of them appearing once. The sequenced sample was peripheral blood. The source of these receptors is a woman in her 30s who had recovered from COVID-19.

Comments on this clone: Other DNA sequences in this specimen translate into the identical CDR3. The genes are TRBV5-1 and TRBJ2-3; a possible D gene is TRBD1 (5 bases). This CDR3 has 14 amino acids. Trimming cost V 2 bases and J 2 bases, with 9 bases left between them. Germline-derived CDR1 and CDR2 are SGHRS and YFSETQ. The CDR3 loop reads CASSLGEVTDTQYF. In DNA, the CDR3 is TGCGCCAGCAGCTTAGGGGAAGTCACAGATACGCAGTATTTT. Full variable domain (missing parts from reference TRBV5-1 and TRBJ2-3): KAGVTQTPRYLIKTRGQQVTLSCSPISGHRSVSWYQQTPGQGLQFLFEYFSETQRNKGNFPGRFSGRQFSNSRSEMNVSTLELGDSALYLCASSLGEVTDTQYFGPGTRLTVL.

As concerns this clone: The junction shows a germline mismatch at one end, possibly a read error. This chain links TRBV19 with TRBJ1-1; D is ambiguous. Germline lookup yields CDR1 LNHDA and CDR2 SQIVND (reference sequence). The CDR3 totals 12 residues. The CDR3: CASSTRQSVRKF. The CDR3 coding sequence is TGTGCCAGTAGTACACGACAATCAGTGCGTAAGTTT.

V and J are TRBV18 and TRBJ2-1; tentatively, D is TRBD2 (6 bases). In germline, CDR1 is KGHSH, CDR2 LQKENI. The CDR3 extends over 12 amino acids. Trimming stripped 6 bases from V and 10 bases from J, with 13 bases between. Here the CDR3 reads CASSPMRDEQFF. DNA for the CDR3: TGTGCCAGCTCTCCGATGCGGGACGAGCAGTTCTTC.

The V gene is TRBV2, the J gene TRBJ1-2, with 9 bases lining up with TRBD1. Germline V gene sequence: CDR1 SNHLY, CDR2 FYNNEI. The CDR3 has 15 residues. J was trimmed by 1 base and V by 6 bases; bases with no gene match: 6. The CDR3 reads CASRIGQGYNYGYTF. CDR3 sequence (DNA): TGTGCCAGCAGGATTGGACAGGGGTATAACTATGGCTACACCTTC.

The chain links TRBV2 to TRBJ2-1; 7 bases line up with TRBD1. CDR1 SNHLY and CDR2 FYNNEI come from the germline V gene. V gave up 4 bases and J gave up 6 bases; unmatched junction bases: 0. This CDR3 has 12 amino acids. This CDR3 is CASSGTGNEQFF. DNA of the CDR3: TGTGCCAGCAGTGGGACAGGCAATGAGCAGTTCTTC.

This sequence joins TRBV4-1 and TRBJ1-2; 7 nucleotides agree with TRBD1. Germline CDR1 MGHRA, CDR2 YSYEKL. This CDR3 contains 14 residues. V shed 0 bases and J 6 bases; nucleotides not matched to a gene: 4. The CDR3 reads CASSQEGQGDGYTF. In DNA, the CDR3 is TGCGCCAGCAGCCAAGAAGGGCAGGGGGATGGCTACACCTTC.

The V and J genes are TRBV19 and TRBJ2-7; D is perhaps TRBD2 (6 bases). Deletions cut 6 bases from V and 0 bases from J, with 18 bases between. The CDR3 has 16 amino acids. Per the germline V gene, CDR1 is LNHDA and CDR2 is SQIVND (reference sequence). This CDR3 reads CASRPAEGKSSYEQYF. The CDR3 bases are TGTGCCAGTAGACCTGCGGAGGGAAAGAGCTCCTACGAGCAGTACTTC.

The genes are TRBV6-5 and TRBJ2-6; tentative D call: TRBD2 (6 bases). Germline CDR1 reads MNHEY; CDR2 reads SVGAGI. The CDR3 runs to 14 residues. V was pared by 6 bases and J by 0 bases, with 6 bases between. The CDR3 DNA reads as TGTGCCAGCAGAGCGGGCTCTGGGGCCAACGTCCTGACTTTC. Its translation is CASRAGSGANVLTF.

V and J are TRBV10-1 and TRBJ1-1, with D uncertain. Germline assignment: CDR1 WNHNN and CDR2 SYGVQD (reference sequence). Trimming left V 6 bases short and J 5 bases short, with 19 bases between. The CDR3 extends over 15 amino acids. The CDR3 region is CASRQTSGEGTEAFF. The DNA for the CDR3 is TGCGCCAGCAGACAGACCTCGGGAGAAGGGACTGAAGCTTTCTTT.

The chain carries TRBV2 and TRBJ1-1; 8 bases agree with TRBD1. V gave up 4 bases and J gave up 4 bases; unmatched junction bases: 11. CDR1 and CDR2 (germline): SNHLY, FYNNEI. This CDR3 is 16 amino acids long. The CDR3: CASSAPGTGESTEAFF. The CDR3 coding sequence is TGTGCCAGCAGTGCCCCGGGGACAGGCGAGAGCACTGAAGCTTTCTTT.

Here the CDR3 DNA reads TGTGCCAGCAGGAAAAGTAGCGGGAGGGCCAAGGCAGATACGCAGTATTTT. This gives the protein CASRKSSGRAKADTQYF. The J gene is TRBJ2-3, the V gene TRBV7-9; 11 bases are shared with TRBD2. Germline lookup yields CDR1 SEHNR and CDR2 FQNEAQ (reference sequence). The V gene end was trimmed by 6 bases and the J gene end by 4 bases; junction bases not matched to a gene: 12. The CDR3 has 17 residues.

The rearrangement links TRBV10-3 to TRBJ2-1; D possibly corresponds to TRBD2 (5 bases). V was pared by 11 bases and J by 5 bases, with 13 bases between. CDR3 length: 12 amino acids. Germline CDR1 is ENHRY and CDR2 is SYGVKD. CDR3 sequence (DNA): TGTGCCTCCGGGGTTCTCGACAATGAGCAGTTCTTC. It encodes CASGVLDNEQFF.

Only a few counts were recorded for this clone. The same CDR3 is also encoded by other DNA sequences in this sample. The rearrangement joins TRBV29-1 to TRBJ1-4, with 9 bases fitting TRBD1. The CDR3 spans 14 residues. The V segment lost 4 bases and the J segment 7 bases; nucleotides outside the gene matches: 7. Germline V gives CDR1 SQVTM, CDR2 ANQGSEA. CDR3 sequence: CSVVPQGASEKLFF. Written as DNA, the CDR3 is TGCAGCGTTGTGCCACAGGGGGCTAGTGAAAAACTGTTTTTT.

As concerns this clone: With a much larger clone just one base away, this may be a read error. V usage is TRBV6-5 and J usage is TRBJ2-1; D might be TRBD1 (6 bases). CDR3 size: 15 residues. Germline V lookup: CDR1 MNHEY, CDR2 SVGAGI. The V and J ends lost 2 bases and 9 bases respectively, with 17 bases between them. The DNA for the CDR3 is TGTGCCAGCAGTTACGCCGGGACAAGGGGTTTTGAGCAGTTCTTC. It codes for CASSYAGTRGFEQFF.